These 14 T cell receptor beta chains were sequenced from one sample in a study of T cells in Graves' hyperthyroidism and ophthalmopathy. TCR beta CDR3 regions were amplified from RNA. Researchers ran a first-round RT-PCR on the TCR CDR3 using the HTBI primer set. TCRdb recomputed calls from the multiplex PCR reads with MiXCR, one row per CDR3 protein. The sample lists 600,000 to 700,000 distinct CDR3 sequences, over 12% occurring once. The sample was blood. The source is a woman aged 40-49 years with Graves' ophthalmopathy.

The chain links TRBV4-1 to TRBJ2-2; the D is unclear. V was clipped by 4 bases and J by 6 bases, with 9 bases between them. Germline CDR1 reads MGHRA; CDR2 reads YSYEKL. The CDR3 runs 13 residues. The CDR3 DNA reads TGCGCCAGCAGCCGCCCTCCGGCCGGGGAGCTGTTTTTT. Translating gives CASSRPPAGELFF.

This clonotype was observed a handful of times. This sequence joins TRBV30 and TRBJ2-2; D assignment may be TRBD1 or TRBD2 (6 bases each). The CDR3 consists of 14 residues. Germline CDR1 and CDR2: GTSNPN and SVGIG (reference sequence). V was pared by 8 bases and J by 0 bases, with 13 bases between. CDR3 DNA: TGTGCCAGGGGAGGACAGACGAACACCGGGGAGCTGTTTTTT. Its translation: CARGGQTNTGELFF.

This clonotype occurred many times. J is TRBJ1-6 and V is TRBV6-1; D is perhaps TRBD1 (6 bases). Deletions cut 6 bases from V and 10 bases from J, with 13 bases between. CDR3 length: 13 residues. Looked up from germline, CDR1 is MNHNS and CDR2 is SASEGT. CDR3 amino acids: CASSPTGLSPLHF. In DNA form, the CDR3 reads TGTGCCAGCAGCCCTACAGGGCTATCACCCCTCCACTTT.

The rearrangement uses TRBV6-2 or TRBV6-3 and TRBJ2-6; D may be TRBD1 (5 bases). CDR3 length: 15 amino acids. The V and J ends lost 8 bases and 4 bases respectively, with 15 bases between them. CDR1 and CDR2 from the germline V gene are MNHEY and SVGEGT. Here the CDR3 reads CASAQWGAGANVLTF. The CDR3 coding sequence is TGTGCCAGCGCCCAGTGGGGCGCCGGGGCCAACGTCCTGACTTTC.

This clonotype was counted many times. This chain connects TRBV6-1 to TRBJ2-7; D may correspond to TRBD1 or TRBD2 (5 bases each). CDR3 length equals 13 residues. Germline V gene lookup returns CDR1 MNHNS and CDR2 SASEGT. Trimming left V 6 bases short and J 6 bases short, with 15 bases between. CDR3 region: CASSHTGPFEQYF. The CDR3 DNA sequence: TGTGCCAGCAGCCACACGGGACCCTTCGAGCAGTACTTC.

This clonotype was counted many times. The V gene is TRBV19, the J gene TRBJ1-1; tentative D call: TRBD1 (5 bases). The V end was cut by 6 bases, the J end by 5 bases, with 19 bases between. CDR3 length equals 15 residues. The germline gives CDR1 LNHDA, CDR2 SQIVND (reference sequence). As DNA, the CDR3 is TGTGCCAGTAGCCTTTCACAGGATGGAGTTACTGAAGCTTTCTTT. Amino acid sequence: CASSLSQDGVTEAFF.

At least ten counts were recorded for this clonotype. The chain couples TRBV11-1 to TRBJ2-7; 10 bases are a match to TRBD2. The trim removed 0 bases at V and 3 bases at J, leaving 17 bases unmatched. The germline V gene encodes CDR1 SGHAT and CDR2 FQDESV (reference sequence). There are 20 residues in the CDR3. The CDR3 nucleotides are TGTGCCAGCAGCTTAGCGGATGGGGGGGACGGGGCTAGCGGGAGCTACGAGCAGTACTTC. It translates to CASSLADGGDGASGSYEQYF.

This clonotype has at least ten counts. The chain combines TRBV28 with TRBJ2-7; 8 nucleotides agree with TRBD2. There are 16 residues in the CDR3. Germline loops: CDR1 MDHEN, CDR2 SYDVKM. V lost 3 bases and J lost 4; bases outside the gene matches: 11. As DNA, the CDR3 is TGTGCCAGCAGTTTCTTCGGACTAGCTATGGGTTACGAGCAGTACTTC. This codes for CASSFFGLAMGYEQYF. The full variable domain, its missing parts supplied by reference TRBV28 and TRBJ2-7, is DVKVTQSSRYLVKRTGEKVFLECVQDMDHENMFWYRQDPGLGLRLIYFSYDVKMKEKGDIPEGYSVSREKKERFSLILESASTNQTSMYLCASSFFGLAMGYEQYFGPGTRLTVT.

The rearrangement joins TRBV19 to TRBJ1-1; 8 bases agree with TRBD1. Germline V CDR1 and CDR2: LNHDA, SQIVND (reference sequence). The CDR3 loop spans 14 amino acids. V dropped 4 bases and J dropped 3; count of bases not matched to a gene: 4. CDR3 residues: CASSTDRGYTEAFF. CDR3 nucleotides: TGTGCCAGTAGTACCGACAGGGGATACACTGAAGCTTTCTTT.

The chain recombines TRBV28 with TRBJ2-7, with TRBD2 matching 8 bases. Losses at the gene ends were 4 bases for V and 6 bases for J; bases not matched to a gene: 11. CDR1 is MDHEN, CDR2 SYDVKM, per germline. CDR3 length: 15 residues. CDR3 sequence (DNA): TGTGCCAGCAGTTCACAGAGAGCGGGAGAGGGCGAGCAGTACTTC. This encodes CASSSQRAGEGEQYF.

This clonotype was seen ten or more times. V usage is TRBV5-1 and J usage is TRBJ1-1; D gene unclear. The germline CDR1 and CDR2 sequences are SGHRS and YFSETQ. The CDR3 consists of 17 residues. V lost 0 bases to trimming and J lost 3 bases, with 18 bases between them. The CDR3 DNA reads TGCGCCAGCAGCTTGGGGACTTGGGGTTCAATGGACACTGAAGCTTTCTTT. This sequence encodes CASSLGTWGSMDTEAFF.

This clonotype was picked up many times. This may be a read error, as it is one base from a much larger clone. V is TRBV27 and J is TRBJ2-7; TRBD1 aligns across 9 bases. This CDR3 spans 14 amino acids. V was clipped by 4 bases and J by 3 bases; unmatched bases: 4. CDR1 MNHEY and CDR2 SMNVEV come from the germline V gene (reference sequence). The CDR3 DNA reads TGTGCCAGCAGTTCCGAGACAGGGGGCTACGAGCAGTACTTC. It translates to CASSSETGGYEQYF.

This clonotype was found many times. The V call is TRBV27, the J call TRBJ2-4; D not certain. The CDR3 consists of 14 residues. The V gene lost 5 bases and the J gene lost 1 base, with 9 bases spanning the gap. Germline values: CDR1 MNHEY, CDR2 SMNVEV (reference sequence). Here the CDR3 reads CASSPHIAKNIQYF. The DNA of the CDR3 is TGTGCCAGCAGTCCACACATCGCCAAAAACATTCAGTACTTC.

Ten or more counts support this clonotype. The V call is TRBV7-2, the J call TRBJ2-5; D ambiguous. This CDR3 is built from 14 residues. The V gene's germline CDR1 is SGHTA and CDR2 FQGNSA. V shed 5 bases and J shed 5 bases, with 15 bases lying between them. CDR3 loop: CASSDRASRETQYF. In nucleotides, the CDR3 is TGTGCCAGCAGCGACCGGGCCTCCCGCGAGACCCAGTACTTC.